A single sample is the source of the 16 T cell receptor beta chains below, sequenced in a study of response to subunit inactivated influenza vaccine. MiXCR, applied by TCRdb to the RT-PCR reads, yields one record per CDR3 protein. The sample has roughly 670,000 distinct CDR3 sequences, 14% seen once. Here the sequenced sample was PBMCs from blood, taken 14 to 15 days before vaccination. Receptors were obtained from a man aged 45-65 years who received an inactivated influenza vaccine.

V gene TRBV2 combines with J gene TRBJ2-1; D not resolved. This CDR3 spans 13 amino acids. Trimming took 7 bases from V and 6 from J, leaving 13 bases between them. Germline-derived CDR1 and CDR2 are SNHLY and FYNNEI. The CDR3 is CASNSGHRNEQFF. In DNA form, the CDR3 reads TGTGCCAGCAATTCTGGCCACCGCAATGAGCAGTTCTTC.

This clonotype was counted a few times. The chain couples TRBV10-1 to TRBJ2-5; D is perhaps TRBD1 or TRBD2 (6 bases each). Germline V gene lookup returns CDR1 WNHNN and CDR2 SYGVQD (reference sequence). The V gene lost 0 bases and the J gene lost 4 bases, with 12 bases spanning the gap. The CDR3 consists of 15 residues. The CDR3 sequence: CASSESIGGGETQYF. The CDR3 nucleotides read TGCGCCAGCAGTGAGTCGATAGGAGGGGGAGAGACCCAGTACTTC.

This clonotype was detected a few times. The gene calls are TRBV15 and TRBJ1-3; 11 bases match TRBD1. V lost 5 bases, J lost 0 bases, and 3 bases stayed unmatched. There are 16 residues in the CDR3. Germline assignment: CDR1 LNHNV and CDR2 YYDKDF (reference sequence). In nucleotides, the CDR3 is TGTGCCACCAGCTGGGACAGGGGGTTCTCTGGAAACACCATATATTTT. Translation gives CATSWDRGFSGNTIYF.

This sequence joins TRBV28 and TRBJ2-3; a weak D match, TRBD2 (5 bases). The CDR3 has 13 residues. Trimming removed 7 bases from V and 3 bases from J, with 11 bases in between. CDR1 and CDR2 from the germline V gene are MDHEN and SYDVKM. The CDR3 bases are TGTGCCAGCACCGAGAGAGGGACAGATACGCAGTATTTT. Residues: CASTERGTDTQYF.

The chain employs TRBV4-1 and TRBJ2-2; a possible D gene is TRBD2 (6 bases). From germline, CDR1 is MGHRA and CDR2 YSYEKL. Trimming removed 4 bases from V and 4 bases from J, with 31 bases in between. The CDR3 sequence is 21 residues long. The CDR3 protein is CASSLFRLRSWDSRGTGELFF. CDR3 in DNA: TGCGCCAGCAGCCTCTTCAGGTTGCGCTCTTGGGACTCTCGGGGCACCGGGGAGCTGTTTTTT.

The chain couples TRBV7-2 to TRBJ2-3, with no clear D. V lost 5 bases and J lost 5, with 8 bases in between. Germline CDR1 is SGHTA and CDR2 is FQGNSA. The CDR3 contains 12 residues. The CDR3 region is CASSPRVDTQYF. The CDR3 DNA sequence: TGTGCCAGCAGCCCCCGGGTAGATACGCAGTATTTT.

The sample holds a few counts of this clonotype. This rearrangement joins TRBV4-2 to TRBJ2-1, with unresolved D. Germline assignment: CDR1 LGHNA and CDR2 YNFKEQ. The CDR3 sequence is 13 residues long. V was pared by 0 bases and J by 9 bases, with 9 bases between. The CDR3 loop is CASSQDKVTEQFF. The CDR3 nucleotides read TGTGCCAGCAGCCAAGATAAGGTAACTGAGCAGTTCTTC.

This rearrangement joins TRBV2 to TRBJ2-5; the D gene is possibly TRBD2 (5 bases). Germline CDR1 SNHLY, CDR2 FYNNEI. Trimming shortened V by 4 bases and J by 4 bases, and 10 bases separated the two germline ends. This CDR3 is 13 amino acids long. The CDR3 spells CASSVNAGETQYF. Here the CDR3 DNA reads TGTGCCAGCAGTGTCAACGCGGGAGAGACCCAGTACTTC.

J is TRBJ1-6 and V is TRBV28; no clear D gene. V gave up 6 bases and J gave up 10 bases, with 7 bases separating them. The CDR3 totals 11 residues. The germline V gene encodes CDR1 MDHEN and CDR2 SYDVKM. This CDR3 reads CASRDSSPLHF. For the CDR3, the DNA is TGTGCCAGCAGAGACTCGTCACCCCTCCACTTT.

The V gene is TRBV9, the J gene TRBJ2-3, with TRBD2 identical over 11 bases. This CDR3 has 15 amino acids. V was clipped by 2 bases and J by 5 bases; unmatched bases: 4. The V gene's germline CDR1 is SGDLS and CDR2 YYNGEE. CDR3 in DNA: TGTGCCAGCAGCGTTAGCGGGAGGGCCGAAGATACGCAGTATTTT. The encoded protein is CASSVSGRAEDTQYF. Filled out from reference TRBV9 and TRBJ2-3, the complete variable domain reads DSGVTQTPKHLITATGQRVTLRCSPRSGDLSVYWYQQSLDQGLQFLIQYYNGEERAKGNILERFSAQQFPDLHSELNLSSLELGDSALYFCASSVSGRAEDTQYFGPGTRLTVL.

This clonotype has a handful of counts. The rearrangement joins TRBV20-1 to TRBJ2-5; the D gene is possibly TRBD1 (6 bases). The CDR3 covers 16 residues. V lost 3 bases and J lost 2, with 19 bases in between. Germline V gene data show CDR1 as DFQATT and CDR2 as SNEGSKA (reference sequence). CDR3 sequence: CSASEFTGSLQETQYF. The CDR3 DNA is TGCAGTGCTAGTGAATTTACAGGGAGTCTACAAGAGACCCAGTACTTC.

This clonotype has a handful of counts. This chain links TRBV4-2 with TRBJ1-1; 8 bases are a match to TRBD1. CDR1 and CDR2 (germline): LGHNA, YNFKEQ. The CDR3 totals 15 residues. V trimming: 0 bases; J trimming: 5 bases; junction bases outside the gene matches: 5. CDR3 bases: TGTGCCAGCAGCCAAGATACAGGGGGTGGAACTGAAGCTTTCTTT. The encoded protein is CASSQDTGGGTEAFF.

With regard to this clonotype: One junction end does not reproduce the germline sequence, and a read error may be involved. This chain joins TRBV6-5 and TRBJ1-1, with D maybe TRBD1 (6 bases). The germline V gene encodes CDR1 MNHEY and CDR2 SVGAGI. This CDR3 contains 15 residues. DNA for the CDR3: TGTGCCAGCAGTTACTCGGGCAGGGGAAACACTGAAGCTGTCTTT. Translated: CASSYSGRGNTEAVF.

The CDR3 DNA reads as TGCAGTGCTAACGGTCAGGGAGTGGGTGGGGAGCTGTTTTTT. Translated, it gives CSANGQGVGGELFF. This rearrangement joins TRBV20-1 to TRBJ2-2, with D perhaps assigned TRBD1 or TRBD2 (5 bases each). Germline CDR1 and CDR2: DFQATT and SNEGSKA (reference sequence). The germline V and J ends were trimmed by 4 bases and 8 bases, with 17 bases remaining between them. This CDR3 comprises 14 residues.

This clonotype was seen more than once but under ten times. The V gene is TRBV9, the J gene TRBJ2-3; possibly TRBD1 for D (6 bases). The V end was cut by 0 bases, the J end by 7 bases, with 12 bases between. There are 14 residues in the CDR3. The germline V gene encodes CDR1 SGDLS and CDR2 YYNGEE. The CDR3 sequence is CASSVDWDKHTQYF. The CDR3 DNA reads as TGTGCCAGCAGCGTAGACTGGGACAAGCATACGCAGTATTTT.

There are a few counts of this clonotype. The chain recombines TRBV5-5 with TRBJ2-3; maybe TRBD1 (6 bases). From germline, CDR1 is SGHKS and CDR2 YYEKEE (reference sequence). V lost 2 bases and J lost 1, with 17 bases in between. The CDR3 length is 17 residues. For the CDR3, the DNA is TGTGCCAGCAGCTTAAACGTAGGACAGCTACGCACAGATACGCAGTATTTT. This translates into CASSLNVGQLRTDTQYF. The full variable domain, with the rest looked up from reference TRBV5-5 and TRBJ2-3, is DAGVTQSPTHLIKTRGQQVTLRCSPISGHKSVSWYQQVLGQGPQFIFQYYEKEERGRGNFPDRFSARQFPNYSSELNVNALLLGDSALYLCASSLNVGQLRTDTQYFGPGTRLTVL.